A single sample is the source of the 21 T cell receptor beta chains below, sequenced in a study of T-cell memory formation after mild COVID-19. TCRdb reanalysed the 5' RACE reads using MiXCR and keeps one entry per CDR3 protein. The sample holds roughly 310,000 distinct CDR3 sequences, more than 15% seen once. The sample consisted of PBMCs or a T cell subset sorted from them (not recorded which). The receptors here all came from a man younger than 30 who had mild COVID-19 (a few samples of this study predate the infection). Cell type and time point are not known.

The chain carries TRBV20-1 and TRBJ2-1, with 10 bases lining up with TRBD2. V trimming: 3 bases; J trimming: 7 bases; junction bases outside the gene matches: 21. This CDR3 contains 19 residues. CDR1 is DFQATT, CDR2 SNEGSKA, per germline (reference sequence). Here the CDR3 reads CSASRFKGLIAGGRNEQFF. The CDR3 DNA reads as TGCAGTGCTAGCCGCTTCAAGGGGTTGATAGCGGGGGGTCGAAATGAGCAGTTCTTC.

This clonotype was seen more than once but under ten times. This chain connects TRBV3-1 to TRBJ1-1; the D is unclear. The CDR3 is made up of 16 amino acids. Trimming pared 4 bases from V and 4 bases from J, leaving 19 bases between. Germline assignment: CDR1 LGHDT and CDR2 YNNKEL (reference sequence). The CDR3 loop reads CASSPPLRARGTEAFF. CDR3 in DNA: TGTGCCAGCAGCCCCCCCCTTCGGGCCCGGGGCACTGAAGCTTTCTTT.

The sample holds a few counts of this clonotype. This rearrangement joins TRBV12-3 or TRBV12-4 to TRBJ2-4, with D perhaps TRBD1 (7 bases). Trimming took 5 bases from V and 4 from J, leaving 12 bases between them. The CDR3 length is 14 residues. In DNA form, the CDR3 reads TGTGCCAGCAGTCCGCGGGACAGAAAAAACATTCAGTACTTC. Residues: CASSPRDRKNIQYF.

The V and J genes are TRBV19 and TRBJ1-5; 10 bases map to TRBD1. CDR3 length equals 17 residues. Trimming cost V 10 bases and J 0 bases; bases outside gene matches: 12. CDR1 is LNHDA and CDR2 is SQIVND in the germline V gene (reference sequence). CDR3 amino acids: CATARDRGSLSNQPQHF. In DNA form, the CDR3 reads TGTGCCACCGCTCGGGACAGGGGATCCCTTAGCAATCAGCCCCAGCATTTT.

This sequence joins TRBV7-9 and TRBJ2-5; D may be TRBD1 (6 bases). Between the trimmed V and J ends, which lost 6 bases and 4 bases, there was a span of 15 bases. The CDR3 is 14 residues long. Germline lookup yields CDR1 SEHNR and CDR2 FQNEAQ (reference sequence). The CDR3 DNA sequence: TGTGCCAGCAGGGGCCTGGACAGTCGAGAGACCCAGTACTTC. It translates to CASRGLDSRETQYF.

V and J are TRBV4-1 and TRBJ1-1, with D unclear. From germline, CDR1 is MGHRA and CDR2 YSYEKL. CDR3 length equals 14 residues. V dropped 3 bases and J dropped 1 base, with 9 bases sitting between them. For the CDR3, the DNA is TGCGCCAGCAGCCACGCCCCCCCGAACACTGAAGCTTTCTTT. It translates to CASSHAPPNTEAFF.

V usage is TRBV12-5 and J usage is TRBJ1-2, with D perhaps matching TRBD1 (5 bases). There are 13 residues in the CDR3. Deletions cut 7 bases from V and 4 bases from J, with 13 bases between. Germline V lookup: CDR1 LGHNT, CDR2 FRNRAP. The CDR3 sequence is CASATWRGYGYTF. In nucleotides, the CDR3 is TGTGCTAGTGCGACCTGGAGGGGCTATGGCTACACCTTC.

This clonotype turned up a few times. CDR3 in DNA: TGTGCCAGCACAGGGCGGGGAGGCTACGAGCAGTACTTC. It translates to CASTGRGGYEQYF. The chain carries TRBV6-6 and TRBJ2-7, with TRBD2 as a possible D gene (6 bases). Germline V lookup: CDR1 MNHNY, CDR2 SVGAGI (reference sequence). The ends were cut back, 7 bases at V and 3 bases at J, with 13 bases in the middle. CDR3 length equals 13 residues.

This clonotype was seen repeatedly, ten times or more. This chain uses TRBV7-9 with TRBJ2-7; D remains ambiguous. CDR1 is SEHNR and CDR2 is FQNEAQ in the germline V gene (reference sequence). The CDR3 covers 14 residues. V was shortened by 0 bases and J by 3 bases, with 9 bases between the two germline ends. CDR3 amino acids: CASSLALRVYEQYV. CDR3 DNA: TGTGCCAGCAGCTTAGCACTCCGGGTCTACGAGCAGTACGTC.

The rearrangement uses TRBV12-2 and TRBJ2-7. TRBV12-2 is tagged as a pseudogene. The CDR3 loop spans 10 amino acids. The DNA of the CDR3 is TGTGCAAGTCGCTTCCACGAGCAGTACGTC. It yields the protein CASRFHEQYV.

This clonotype was picked up a small number of times. At one end, the junction sequence differs from germline, possibly due to a read error. The chain links TRBV5-1 to TRBJ2-1, with D possibly being TRBD2 (5 bases). The CDR3 is 15 residues long. CDR1 is SGHRS, CDR2 YFSETQ, per germline. The CDR3 here is CATSSDEGSYNEQFF. DNA of the CDR3: TGCGCCACCAGCTCCGATGAGGGTTCCTACAATGAGCAGTTCTTC.

This clonotype has only a few counts. V is TRBV11-2 and J is TRBJ1-6, with 7 bases that match TRBD1. This CDR3 has 14 residues. Germline trimming cut 5 bases from V and 11 bases from J; bases unmatched to any gene: 9. Germline V gene data show CDR1 as SGHAT and CDR2 as FQNNGV. The CDR3 region has the DNA TGTGCCAGCAGCCCCGGGACAGAATATACACCCCTCCACTTT. Amino acids: CASSPGTEYTPLHF.

This chain links TRBV7-2 with TRBJ2-2; D is unclear. Per the germline V gene, CDR1 is SGHTA and CDR2 is FQGNSA. V was shortened by 2 bases and J by 6 bases, with 10 bases between the two germline ends. This CDR3 contains 14 residues. The CDR3 bases are TGTGCCAGCAGCTTACAGTGGCATTCCGGGGAGCTGTTTTTT. Amino acids: CASSLQWHSGELFF.

This clonotype was detected many times. The junction departs from germline at one end; a sequencing error may be responsible. The rearrangement joins TRBV12-3 or TRBV12-4 to TRBJ1-2; a possible D gene is TRBD1 (5 bases). The CDR3 length is 12 residues. Written as DNA, the CDR3 is TGCGCCAGCAGCTTGCAGGGCTATGGCTACACCTTC. This encodes CASSLQGYGYTF.

The V and J genes are TRBV5-5 and TRBJ1-5; weak D call: TRBD1 (5 bases). Germline CDR1 reads SGHKS; CDR2 reads YYEKEE (reference sequence). The germline V and J ends were trimmed by 0 bases and 5 bases, with 18 bases remaining between them. This CDR3 spans 17 amino acids. The CDR3 DNA reads as TGTGCCAGCAGCTTGGCCACCAGGGCTGAAGAGTATCAGCCCCAGCATTTT. Translated, it gives CASSLATRAEEYQPQHF.

The chain couples TRBV6-2 or TRBV6-3 to TRBJ2-2, with TRBD1 matching 7 bases. V was clipped by 4 bases and J by 0 bases; unmatched bases: 8. Germline V lookup: CDR1 MNHEY, CDR2 SVGEGT. The CDR3 totals 17 residues. The CDR3, as DNA: TGTGCCAGCAGTTCGGACAGGCTTACTACGAACACCGGGGAGCTGTTTTTT. Protein sequence: CASSSDRLTTNTGELFF.

This clonotype occurred a few times. The rearrangement joins TRBV6-6 to TRBJ1-5, with 8 nucleotides matching TRBD1. This CDR3 region has 16 residues. CDR1 is MNHNY and CDR2 is SVGAGI in the germline V gene (reference sequence). Unmatched junction bases numbered 9, after V lost 6 bases and J lost 2 bases. CDR3: CASRTKGTGGNQPQHF. The CDR3 DNA reads as TGTGCCAGCAGAACCAAAGGGACAGGAGGCAATCAGCCCCAGCATTTT.

This chain joins TRBV6-1 and TRBJ1-2, with a possible D match to TRBD1 (6 bases). The CDR3 totals 15 residues. V was cut by 8 bases and J by 4 bases, with 20 bases left in between. Germline V gene data show CDR1 as MNHNS and CDR2 as SASEGT. The CDR3 loop is CASLRVGTQGYGYTF. The CDR3 DNA is TGTGCCAGCCTCCGGGTGGGGACACAAGGCTATGGCTACACCTTC.

This clonotype was counted only a few times. The rearrangement uses TRBV6-6 and TRBJ1-1, with TRBD1 matching over 7 bases. The CDR3 runs to 13 residues. Germline CDR1 and CDR2: MNHNY and SVGAGI (reference sequence). V dropped 11 bases and J dropped 5; count of bases not matched to a gene: 11. As DNA, the CDR3 is TGTGCCGCAGGGGGAGGGTCGGGTACTGAAGCTTTCTTT. Residues: CAAGGGSGTEAFF.

This clonotype was counted only a few times. The V and J genes are TRBV5-1 and TRBJ2-7, with D maybe TRBD1 (5 bases). The germline V gene encodes CDR1 SGHRS and CDR2 YFSETQ. The CDR3 is 14 residues long. V was shortened by 0 bases and J by 2 bases, with 9 bases between the two germline ends. The CDR3 is CASSLAGHPYEQYF. DNA of the CDR3: TGCGCCAGCAGCTTGGCCGGACACCCCTACGAGCAGTACTTC.

This clonotype was seen only a few times. The chain uses TRBV15 and TRBJ2-5, with D possibly matching TRBD1 (6 bases). The V gene lost 5 bases and the J gene lost 9 bases, with 22 bases spanning the gap. CDR3 length equals 15 residues. The germline gives CDR1 LNHNV, CDR2 YYDKDF (reference sequence). The CDR3 region is CATSRGWGQSGAQYF. The CDR3, as DNA: TGTGCCACCAGCCGCGGGTGGGGCCAGTCAGGGGCCCAGTACTTC.